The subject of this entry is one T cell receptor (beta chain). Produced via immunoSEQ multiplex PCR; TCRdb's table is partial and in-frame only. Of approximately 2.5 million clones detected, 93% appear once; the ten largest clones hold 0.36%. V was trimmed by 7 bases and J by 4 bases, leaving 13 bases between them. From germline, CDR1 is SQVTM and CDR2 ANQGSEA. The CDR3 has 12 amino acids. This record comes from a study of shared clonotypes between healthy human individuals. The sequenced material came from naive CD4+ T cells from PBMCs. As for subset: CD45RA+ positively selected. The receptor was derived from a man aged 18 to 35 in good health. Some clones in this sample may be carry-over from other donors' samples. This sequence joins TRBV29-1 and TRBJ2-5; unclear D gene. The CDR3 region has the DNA TGCAGCGCCCTGTCGGGTCCAGAGACCCAGTACTTC. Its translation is CSALSGPETQYF.